Shown below are 28 T cell receptor beta chains from a single sample sequenced in a study of cytomegalovirus exposure and HLA in healthy donors. Generated by immunoSEQ multiplex PCR, the TCRdb table keeps only in-frame clones and is missing some. The sample lists some 120,000 clones; 75% to 90% were seen once. Sequencing used PBMCs. The receptors derive from a woman aged 18 to 35 in good health and CMV-seronegative.

The chain has TRBV19 and TRBJ2-1, with 11 bases matching TRBD1. V lost 8 bases to trimming and J lost 6 bases; unmatched junction nucleotides: 9. Germline values: CDR1 LNHDA, CDR2 SQIVND (reference sequence). This CDR3 has 15 amino acids. CDR3 sequence (DNA): TGTGCCAGTGACCAGGAGGGACAGGGGGGCAATGAGCAGTTCTTC. This translates into CASDQEGQGGNEQFF. The whole variable domain, remainder taken from reference TRBV19 and TRBJ2-1, is DGGITQSPKYLFRKEGQNVTLSCEQNLNHDAMYWYRQDPGQGLRLIYYSQIVNDFQKGDIAEGYSVSREKKESFPLTVTSAQKNPTAFYLCASDQEGQGGNEQFFGPGTRLTVL.

V is TRBV30 and J is TRBJ2-7; 8 bases align to TRBD1. The CDR3 contains 12 residues. Per germline, CDR1 GTSNPN and CDR2 SVGIG (reference sequence). V lost 7 bases, J lost 4 bases, and 6 bases stayed unmatched. Here the CDR3 reads CASGQGFYEQYV. The CDR3 DNA reads TGTGCCTCCGGACAGGGTTTTTACGAGCAGTACGTC.

A few counts support this clone. The rearrangement links TRBV6-5 to TRBJ1-5; 7 bases align to TRBD1. V was pared by 0 bases and J by 3 bases, with 2 bases of the junction left unmatched. Germline lookup yields CDR1 MNHEY and CDR2 SVGAGI. This CDR3 is built from 15 residues. CDR3 sequence reads: CASSYSTGFNQPQHF. CDR3 DNA sequence: TGTGCCAGCAGTTACTCGACAGGGTTCAATCAGCCCCAGCATTTT.

The chain links TRBV29-1 to TRBJ2-1, with 11 bases lining up with TRBD2. The CDR3 sequence is 14 residues long. CDR1 and CDR2 from the germline V gene are SQVTM and ANQGSEA. V lost 4 bases, J lost 4 bases, and 3 bases stayed unmatched. The CDR3 DNA is TGCAGCGTTGCGGTAGCGGGAGGGTACAATGAGCAGTTCTTC. Translating gives CSVAVAGGYNEQFF.

The chain is built from TRBV19 and TRBJ2-6; the D is unclear. Germline CDR1 reads LNHDA; CDR2 reads SQIVND (reference sequence). The CDR3 totals 15 residues. Trimming removed 6 bases at V and 0 bases at J, with 9 bases between. For the CDR3, the DNA is TGTGCCAGTAGGCCTATATTCTCTGGGGCCAACGTCCTGACTTTC. It codes for CASRPIFSGANVLTF.

The CDR3 DNA reads as TGTGCCAGCAGCTTCCAGGGGACCTCCTACGAGCAGTACTTC. This gives the protein CASSFQGTSYEQYF. The V and J genes are TRBV11-2 and TRBJ2-7, with TRBD1 as a possible D gene (6 bases). Germline CDR1 reads SGHAT; CDR2 reads FQNNGV. The CDR3 is 14 residues long. V gave up 3 bases and J gave up 0 bases, with 9 bases separating them.

The table lists this clone with a count of one. The chain uses TRBV7-9 and TRBJ1-2; 7 bases agree with TRBD1. The trim removed 5 bases at V and 13 bases at J, leaving 7 bases unmatched. The CDR3 covers 11 residues. Germline CDR1 is SEHNR and CDR2 is FQNEAQ (reference sequence). CDR3 nucleotides: TGTGCCAGCAGCAGAGACAGGGAGCCCACCTTC. Amino acid sequence: CASSRDREPTF.

The rearrangement joins TRBV7-4 to TRBJ2-7; 9 nucleotides match TRBD1. The germline gives CDR1 SGHVT, CDR2 SQSDAQ. The CDR3 loop spans 18 amino acids. Losses at the gene ends were 4 bases for V and 4 bases for J; bases not matched to a gene: 17. CDR3 DNA sequence: TGTGCCAGCAGCTATTCCCCCGGGACAGGGTTTCGAAGTTACGAGCAGTACTTC. Translated, it gives CASSYSPGTGFRSYEQYF.

The chain has TRBV5-1 and TRBJ2-5; D is perhaps TRBD2 (6 bases). V lost 5 bases to trimming and J lost 2 bases, with 13 bases between them. Germline CDR1 and CDR2: SGHRS and YFSETQ. The CDR3 consists of 14 residues. In DNA, the CDR3 is TGCGCCAGCAGTCTAGCGAATATACAAGAGACCCAGTACTTC. Its translation is CASSLANIQETQYF.

This clone was recorded a few times. The chain is built from TRBV10-3 and TRBJ1-6, with a tentative D call TRBD1 (6 bases). Germline values: CDR1 ENHRY, CDR2 SYGVKD. The length of the CDR3 is 12 residues. Trimming removed 8 bases at V and 7 bases at J, with 9 bases between. The CDR3 sequence is CAIGQSNSPLHF. As DNA, the CDR3 is TGTGCCATCGGACAGTCAAATTCACCCCTCCACTTT.

The chain joins TRBV5-4 to TRBJ2-2; no definite D call. This CDR3 region has 11 residues. Trimming left V 9 bases short and J 3 bases short, with 6 bases between. CDR1 and CDR2 from the germline V gene are SGHNT and YYREEE (reference sequence). For the CDR3, the DNA is TGTGCCACCCGGGACACCGGGGAGCTGTTTTTT. Its protein is CATRDTGELFF. The whole variable domain, filled in from reference TRBV5-4 and TRBJ2-2, reads ETGVTQSPTHLIKTRGQQVTLRCSSQSGHNTVSWYQQALGQGPQFIFQYYREEENGRGNFPPRFSGLQFPNYSSELNVNALELDDSALYLCATRDTGELFFGEGSRLTVL.

The chain links TRBV29-1 to TRBJ1-4; D unclear. V lost 7 bases and J 6 bases, leaving 12 bases between the germline ends. CDR3 length: 12 residues. Germline CDR1 reads SQVTM; CDR2 reads ANQGSEA. The CDR3 spells CSARTEDEKLFF. The CDR3 DNA reads as TGCAGCGCCCGGACTGAGGATGAAAAACTGTTTTTT.

The chain combines TRBV27 with TRBJ2-4; 7 nucleotides agree with TRBD2. CDR1 is MNHEY, CDR2 SMNVEV, per germline (reference sequence). The trim removed 3 bases at V and 1 base at J, leaving 0 bases unmatched. The length of the CDR3 is 14 residues. The CDR3 DNA reads as TGTGCCAGCAGTTTGGGAGGGGCCAAAAACATTCAGTACTTC. It encodes CASSLGGAKNIQYF.

V gene TRBV19 combines with J gene TRBJ2-1; TRBD1 might be the D (5 bases). With 3 bases removed from V and 5 bases from J, the gap between germline ends came to 5 bases. The CDR3 has 12 amino acids. Per germline, CDR1 LNHDA and CDR2 SQIVND (reference sequence). CDR3 sequence reads: CASSIRDNEQFF. The CDR3, as DNA: TGTGCCAGTAGTATCAGGGACAATGAGCAGTTCTTC.

DNA for the CDR3: TGTGCCAGCAGTTACTCGAGGCAGGGGTCGAACACTGAAGCTTTCTTT. Its protein is CASSYSRQGSNTEAFF. The V gene is TRBV6-5, the J gene TRBJ1-1, with TRBD1 as a possible D gene (6 bases). Trimming took off 0 bases at V and 1 base at J, with 12 bases between the two ends. CDR1 and CDR2 from the germline V gene are MNHEY and SVGAGI. The CDR3 covers 16 residues.

The chain carries TRBV4-1 and TRBJ2-7; possibly TRBD1 for D (5 bases). The CDR3 runs to 12 residues. Trimming left V 2 bases short and J 4 bases short, with 6 bases between. Germline CDR1 reads MGHRA; CDR2 reads YSYEKL. The DNA of the CDR3 is TGCGCCAGCAGCCAAACAGGTTACGAGCAGTACGTC. It translates to CASSQTGYEQYV.

CDR3 sequence (DNA): TGCGCCAGCAGCCCCCTTATGAGGGCGGGAACTGAAGCTTTCTTT. Protein sequence: CASSPLMRAGTEAFF. The chain is built from TRBV5-1 and TRBJ1-1; D is unclear. Germline CDR1 reads SGHRS; CDR2 reads YFSETQ. The V gene lost 4 bases and the J gene lost 5 bases, with 18 bases spanning the gap. The CDR3 is 15 amino acids.

The chain is built from TRBV11-3 and TRBJ2-2; D is unclear. The CDR3 length is 15 residues. Germline CDR1 reads SGHNT; CDR2 reads YENEEA. The V end was cut by 5 bases, the J end by 4 bases, with 14 bases between. The CDR3: CASSDRVSSTGELFF. The CDR3 region has the DNA TGTGCCAGCAGCGATCGGGTCAGCAGCACCGGGGAGCTGTTTTTT.

The CDR3 DNA reads TGTGCCAGCAGCGGTACAGGGGACATCGGCAATCAGCCCCAGCATTTT. Its protein product is CASSGTGDIGNQPQHF. This chain joins TRBV7-9 and TRBJ1-5; 7 bases agree with TRBD1. Germline-derived CDR1 and CDR2 are SEHNR and FQNEAQ (reference sequence). V shed 5 bases and J 2 bases; nucleotides not matched to a gene: 9. CDR3 length: 16 residues.

The rearrangement joins TRBV2 to TRBJ1-6; the D is unclear. Germline CDR1 reads SNHLY; CDR2 reads FYNNEI. The CDR3 length is 17 residues. Trimming cost V 6 bases and J 0 bases, with 15 bases left between them. The CDR3 region has the DNA TGTGCCAGCAGCCACCCAGCGGAGTACTCCTATAATTCACCCCTCCACTTT. As protein: CASSHPAEYSYNSPLHF.

The table lists this clone with a count of one. The chain couples TRBV5-1 to TRBJ2-5; 7 bases align to TRBD2. Per germline, CDR1 SGHRS and CDR2 YFSETQ. CDR3 length: 15 residues. Trimming took 4 bases from V and 1 from J; bases not matched to a gene: 7. CDR3 bases: TGCGCCAGCAGCCTCCCTCTAGCGGCCCAAGAGACCCAGTACTTC. This codes for CASSLPLAAQETQYF.

The J gene is TRBJ1-6, the V gene TRBV6-1; D perhaps matches TRBD1 (5 bases). Germline CDR1 reads MNHNS; CDR2 reads SASEGT. The CDR3 length is 15 residues. V was pared by 2 bases and J by 9 bases, with 14 bases between. Written as DNA, the CDR3 is TGTGCCAGCAGTGAAAAGGAGGGGATAGGTTCACCCCTCCACTTT. It codes for CASSEKEGIGSPLHF.

The chain recombines TRBV7-9 with TRBJ2-1; 14 bases are a match to TRBD2. Germline-derived CDR1 and CDR2 are SEHNR and FQNEAQ (reference sequence). The CDR3 extends over 15 amino acids. V was pared by 5 bases and J by 10 bases, with 7 bases of the junction left unmatched. The CDR3 coding sequence is TGTGCCAGCAGCGGGACTAGCGGGAGCGGAGGCGAGCAGTTCTTC. This translates into CASSGTSGSGGEQFF.

This clone came up once. The genes are TRBV6-1 and TRBJ2-5, with TRBD2 matching over 8 bases. Trimming took 4 bases from V and 6 from J; bases not matched to a gene: 10. CDR1 MNHNS and CDR2 SASEGT come from the germline V gene. The CDR3 runs to 15 residues. CDR3 sequence: CASSAASTSVQTQYF. CDR3 sequence (DNA): TGTGCCAGCAGTGCCGCGTCGACTAGCGTCCAGACCCAGTACTTC.

This chain links TRBV28 with TRBJ2-1; 11 bases agree with TRBD2. The CDR3 runs 20 residues. After removal of 5 bases from V and 7 bases from J, the junction contained 22 bases not matched to a gene. Germline V gives CDR1 MDHEN, CDR2 SYDVKM. Here the CDR3 DNA reads TGTGCCAGCAGTCTCCACCCAGCGGGTAGCGGGAGGGCCAAGGAGAATGAGCAGTTCTTC. This gives the protein CASSLHPAGSGRAKENEQFF.

The CDR3 nucleotides are TGCAGCGTTTGCGTACAGCAAAACTATGGCTACACCTTC. This encodes CSVCVQQNYGYTF. This chain uses TRBV29-1 with TRBJ1-2; no reliable D call. Trimming removed 5 bases from V and 2 bases from J, with 12 bases in between. Germline V lookup: CDR1 SQVTM, CDR2 ANQGSEA. CDR3 length: 13 residues.

V and J are TRBV14 and TRBJ1-2; TRBD1 agrees at 9 bases. V lost 4 bases to trimming and J lost 8 bases; unmatched junction nucleotides: 8. The CDR3 covers 14 residues. Germline CDR1 reads SGHDN; CDR2 reads FVKESK. CDR3 DNA sequence: TGTGCCAGCAGCCGAGACAGGGGGGTAGGAGGCTACACCTTC. It specifies CASSRDRGVGGYTF. Full variable domain (rest looked up from reference TRBV14 and TRBJ1-2): EAGVTQFPSHSVIEKGQTVTLRCDPISGHDNLYWYRRVMGKEIKFLLHFVKESKQDESGMPNNRFLAERTGGTYSTLKVQPAELEDSGVYFCASSRDRGVGGYTFGSGTRLTVV.

The chain links TRBV7-9 to TRBJ1-2, with TRBD1 matching over 7 bases. The CDR3 is 17 residues long. V dropped 6 bases and J dropped 4; count of bases not matched to a gene: 17. Germline assignment: CDR1 SEHNR and CDR2 FQNEAQ (reference sequence). Written as DNA, the CDR3 is TGTGCCAGCAGGCCTCTACAGGGGCGTACGGCGCTCTATGGCTACACCTTC. Translation: CASRPLQGRTALYGYTF.